These 26 T cell receptor beta chains were sequenced from one sample in a study of blood T cell repertoires in COVID-19. Clones were sequenced by immunoSEQ multiplex PCR, and TCRdb holds only the in-frame ones, with some missing. The table includes 70,000 or so clones, roughly 80% detected once. The sequencing sample was made of peripheral blood. The receptors come from a woman over 75 with acute or convalescent COVID-19.

This clone was counted a few times. The chain has TRBV19 and TRBJ2-7; 11 positions agree with TRBD2. The CDR3 consists of 15 residues. Germline V gene lookup returns CDR1 LNHDA and CDR2 SQIVND (reference sequence). The J segment lost 2 bases and the V segment lost 4 bases, leaving 4 bases of the junction unmatched. The CDR3 loop reads CASSTPTSGAYEQYF. For the CDR3, the DNA is TGTGCCAGTAGTACTCCGACTAGCGGGGCCTACGAGCAGTACTTC.

This clone was detected only once. The rearrangement joins TRBV18 to TRBJ1-3; D call uncertain. CDR1 and CDR2 (germline): KGHSH, LQKENI. CDR3 length: 17 residues. V gave up 3 bases and J gave up 3 bases, with 18 bases separating them. The CDR3 DNA reads TGTGCCAGCTCACCCACTGACTCATTTCAAGGTGGAAACACCATATATTTT. Translating it yields CASSPTDSFQGGNTIYF.

The chain is built from TRBV13 and TRBJ2-1, with 8 bases matching TRBD2. The V gene's germline CDR1 is PRHDT and CDR2 FYEKMQ (reference sequence). V was clipped by 1 base and J by 9 bases; unmatched bases: 11. The CDR3 spans 16 residues. DNA for the CDR3: TGTGCCAGCAGCTTAGATACCCGGGGGGGCCACGGTGAGCAGTTCTTC. It encodes CASSLDTRGGHGEQFF.

The chain is built from TRBV4-2 and TRBJ1-2, with a tentative D call TRBD1 (6 bases). The CDR3 is made up of 14 amino acids. CDR1 is LGHNA, CDR2 YNFKEQ, per germline. Trimming took off 4 bases at V and 2 bases at J, with 11 bases between the two ends. CDR3 nucleotide sequence: TGTGCCAGCAGCCTAGAAGGGGGAAACTATGGCTACACCTTC. This translates into CASSLEGGNYGYTF.

A single count supports this clone. J is TRBJ1-2 and V is TRBV3-1 (or the pseudogene TRBV3-2); 8 positions match TRBD1. This CDR3 comprises 17 residues. V lost 2 bases, J lost 6 bases, and 14 bases stayed unmatched. Germline CDR1 and CDR2: LGHDT and YNNKEL (reference sequence). The CDR3 DNA reads TGTGCCAGCAGCCAACTTGGATCCAGGGGGCAAGGGAATGGCTACACCTTC. Protein product: CASSQLGSRGQGNGYTF.

The V and J genes are TRBV7-9 and TRBJ1-5, with 7 bases that match TRBD1. Germline-derived CDR1 and CDR2 are SEHNR and FQNEAQ (reference sequence). This CDR3 has 15 amino acids. V lost 2 bases and J lost 7; bases outside the gene matches: 8. In DNA form, the CDR3 reads TGTGCCAGCAGCTTATCGGGGCAGGGGGGCCAGCCCCAGCATTTT. Protein product: CASSLSGQGGQPQHF.

This clone was observed a few times. The chain couples TRBV7-2 to TRBJ2-2; D is possibly TRBD2 (5 bases). This CDR3 has 17 residues. The germline V and J ends were trimmed by 1 base and 4 bases, with 16 bases remaining between them. Per the germline V gene, CDR1 is SGHTA and CDR2 is FQGNSA. The CDR3, as DNA: TGTGCCAGCAGCTTAGTGGGTCCGGGGAGAGGCACCGGGGAGCTGTTTTTT. Its translation: CASSLVGPGRGTGELFF.

V gene TRBV11-2 combines with J gene TRBJ2-1; 8 bases line up with TRBD2. Germline V gives CDR1 SGHAT, CDR2 FQNNGV. The CDR3 is 12 amino acids. With 5 bases clipped from V and 10 bases from J, the junction kept 4 bases outside the gene matches. CDR3 DNA: TGTGCCAGCAGCCATATAGCGGGGGAGCAGTTCTTC. Amino acids: CASSHIAGEQFF. Filled out from reference TRBV11-2 and TRBJ2-1, the complete variable domain reads EAGVAQSPRYKIIEKRQSVAFWCNPISGHATLYWYQQILGQGPKLLIQFQNNGVVDDSQLPKDRFSAERLKGVDSTLKIQPAKLEDSAVYLCASSHIAGEQFFGPGTRLTVL.

V usage is TRBV4-1 and J usage is TRBJ1-6; 8 bases are shared with TRBD1. V dropped 3 bases and J dropped 5; count of bases not matched to a gene: 3. The germline V gene encodes CDR1 MGHRA and CDR2 YSYEKL. This CDR3 contains 15 residues. DNA for the CDR3: TGCGCCAGCAGCCAGACAGGGGTTAATAATTCACCCCTCCACTTT. Residues: CASSQTGVNNSPLHF.

The chain employs TRBV29-1 and TRBJ2-1; no definite D call. Germline-derived CDR1 and CDR2 are SQVTM and ANQGSEA. The CDR3 spans 11 residues. V lost 4 bases, J lost 10 bases, and 11 bases lay in between. CDR3 sequence: CSVARSREQFF. CDR3 DNA: TGCAGCGTTGCCAGGTCACGGGAGCAGTTCTTC.

The chain has TRBV18 and TRBJ2-2, with a weak D call TRBD1 (6 bases). The CDR3 length is 15 residues. Germline CDR1 KGHSH, CDR2 LQKENI. The V end lost 1 base, the J end lost 5 bases, and 11 bases lay between the germline ends. The CDR3 region is CASSPRMRGTGELFF. The CDR3 DNA reads TGTGCCAGCTCACCACGAATGAGGGGGACCGGGGAGCTGTTTTTT. The full variable domain, rest sourced from reference TRBV18 and TRBJ2-2, is NAGVMQNPRHLVRRRGQEARLRCSPMKGHSHVYWYRQLPEEGLKFMVYLQKENIIDESGMPKERFSAEFPKEGPSILRIQQVVRGDSAAYFCASSPRMRGTGELFFGEGSRLTVL.

V usage is TRBV6-5 and J usage is TRBJ1-2; 8 nucleotides align to TRBD1. Germline trimming cut 5 bases from V and 4 bases from J; bases unmatched to any gene: 6. The germline gives CDR1 MNHEY, CDR2 SVGAGI. This CDR3 contains 14 residues. CDR3 bases: TGTGCCAGCAGTCAGGACAGGGCTCTCTATGGCTACACCTTC. It is translated as CASSQDRALYGYTF.

The rearrangement links TRBV6-5 to TRBJ2-1; 7 bases are shared with TRBD2. CDR1 and CDR2 (germline): MNHEY, SVGAGI. This CDR3 comprises 16 residues. Germline trimming cut 4 bases from V and 5 bases from J; bases unmatched to any gene: 11. CDR3 in amino acids: CASSLGRDYENNEQFF. The CDR3 DNA sequence: TGTGCCAGCAGTTTAGGTCGGGACTACGAGAACAATGAGCAGTTCTTC.

A few counts support this clone. J is TRBJ1-6 and V is TRBV3-1 (or the pseudogene TRBV3-2), with unresolved D. The V gene lost 3 bases and the J gene lost 9 bases, with 9 bases spanning the gap. This CDR3 spans 13 amino acids. Germline V CDR1 and CDR2: LGHDT, YNNKEL (reference sequence). In DNA, the CDR3 is TGTGCCAGCAGCCAGAGTTCTGGTTCACCCCTCCACTTT. It encodes CASSQSSGSPLHF.

The CDR3 bases are TGTGCCAGCAGCCGACAGGGCGGGGAGACCGGCTACACCTTC. The encoded protein is CASSRQGGETGYTF. The chain has TRBV3-1 (or the pseudogene TRBV3-2) and TRBJ1-2; TRBD1 matches at 7 bases. Germline CDR1 and CDR2: LGHDT and YNNKEL (reference sequence). This CDR3 contains 14 residues. J lost 8 bases, V lost 4 bases, and 10 bases had no gene match.

The J gene is TRBJ2-5, the V gene TRBV4-1, with 8 nucleotides matching TRBD1. The CDR3 is 17 amino acids. Trimming took 4 bases from V and 2 from J; bases not matched to a gene: 12. Germline CDR1 and CDR2: MGHRA and YSYEKL. This CDR3 reads CASSPKGTGALQETQYF. The CDR3 DNA reads TGCGCCAGCAGCCCGAAGGGGACAGGAGCCCTTCAAGAGACCCAGTACTTC.

The chain combines TRBV6-5 with TRBJ2-5, with D perhaps TRBD2 (7 bases). This CDR3 contains 14 residues. Germline V gives CDR1 MNHEY, CDR2 SVGAGI. V was shortened by 2 bases and J by 5 bases, with 12 bases between the two germline ends. Written as DNA, the CDR3 is TGTGCCAGCAGTTACGGGGGGGCGGGGGAGACCCAGTACTTC. Its translation: CASSYGGAGETQYF.

The J gene is TRBJ2-3, the V gene TRBV4-1, with D possibly being TRBD1 (5 bases). Trimming took off 3 bases at V and 4 bases at J, with 17 bases between the two ends. Per germline, CDR1 MGHRA and CDR2 YSYEKL. The CDR3 extends over 16 amino acids. The CDR3 reads CASSHGQGSLADTQYF. CDR3 nucleotides: TGCGCCAGCAGCCACGGACAAGGGTCTTTAGCAGATACGCAGTATTTT.

CDR3 coding DNA: TGTGCCAGCAGCTTGGGTCAGGGGACAATAGGAACAGATACGCAGTATTTT. This sequence encodes CASSLGQGTIGTDTQYF. The V call is TRBV5-8, the J call TRBJ2-3, with D possibly matching TRBD1 (6 bases). Germline CDR1 is SGHTS and CDR2 is YDEGEE. Trimming removed 0 bases at V and 3 bases at J, with 17 bases between. The CDR3 covers 17 residues.

This chain connects TRBV19 to TRBJ1-2; 9 nucleotides match TRBD1. Germline V gene data show CDR1 as LNHDA and CDR2 as SQIVND (reference sequence). With 5 bases clipped from V and 8 bases from J, the junction kept 12 bases outside the gene matches. The CDR3 is made up of 15 amino acids. As DNA, the CDR3 is TGTGCCAGTAGTCCTGGGGGACAGGGCCGGAGGGGCTACACCTTC. This gives the protein CASSPGGQGRRGYTF.

This rearrangement joins TRBV18 to TRBJ2-3; TRBD2 might be the D (7 bases). Germline V gene sequence: CDR1 KGHSH, CDR2 LQKENI. Trimming pared 3 bases from V and 3 bases from J, leaving 25 bases between. The CDR3 loop spans 19 amino acids. For the CDR3, the DNA is TGTGCCAGCTCACCGCCTAGCCGGGGGGCAGGTGGGCTAACAGATACGCAGTATTTT. Translating gives CASSPPSRGAGGLTDTQYF.

The rearrangement uses TRBV5-1 and TRBJ2-1, with 7 bases matching TRBD2. Trimming at V came to 4 bases and at J to 8 bases, leaving 15 bases not matched to a gene. The length of the CDR3 is 16 residues. Germline loops: CDR1 SGHRS, CDR2 YFSETQ. This CDR3 is CASSPDGRERFDEQFF. The CDR3 DNA is TGCGCCAGCAGCCCCGATGGGAGGGAAAGGTTTGATGAGCAGTTCTTC.

This clone was seen many times. V is TRBV10-3 and J is TRBJ1-1, with 7 bases fitting TRBD1. V lost 11 bases, J lost 3 bases, and 6 bases stayed unmatched. Germline V lookup: CDR1 ENHRY, CDR2 SYGVKD. The CDR3 length is 12 residues. In nucleotides, the CDR3 is TGTGCCTCGGGACAGTCCTACACTGAAGCTTTCTTT. This codes for CASGQSYTEAFF.

By share, this clone counts as medium-sized. Additional DNA sequences in this sample encode the identical CDR3. The V gene is TRBV14, the J gene TRBJ1-1, with D hard to call. Germline V gene data show CDR1 as SGHDN and CDR2 as FVKESK. Trimming removed 3 bases at V and 5 bases at J, with 10 bases between. This CDR3 comprises 13 residues. CDR3 residues: CASSQSTRTEAFF. The CDR3 DNA is TGTGCCAGCAGCCAGTCAACGAGGACTGAAGCTTTCTTT.

The chain combines TRBV4-2 with TRBJ1-1; D gene uncertain. Germline V gene lookup returns CDR1 LGHNA and CDR2 YNFKEQ. The V end was cut by 5 bases, the J end by 3 bases, with 7 bases between. This CDR3 contains 12 residues. The CDR3 DNA reads TGTGCCAGCAGCGGGGAGCACACTGAAGCTTTCTTT. It yields the protein CASSGEHTEAFF.

V and J are TRBV5-8 and TRBJ1-5, with no clear D. Trimming took off 5 bases at V and 3 bases at J, with 15 bases between the two ends. This CDR3 has 15 residues. CDR1 and CDR2 (germline): SGHTS, YDEGEE. The CDR3 loop reads CASSTEPLYNQPQHF. CDR3 in DNA: TGTGCCAGCAGTACGGAGCCCCTATACAATCAGCCCCAGCATTTT.